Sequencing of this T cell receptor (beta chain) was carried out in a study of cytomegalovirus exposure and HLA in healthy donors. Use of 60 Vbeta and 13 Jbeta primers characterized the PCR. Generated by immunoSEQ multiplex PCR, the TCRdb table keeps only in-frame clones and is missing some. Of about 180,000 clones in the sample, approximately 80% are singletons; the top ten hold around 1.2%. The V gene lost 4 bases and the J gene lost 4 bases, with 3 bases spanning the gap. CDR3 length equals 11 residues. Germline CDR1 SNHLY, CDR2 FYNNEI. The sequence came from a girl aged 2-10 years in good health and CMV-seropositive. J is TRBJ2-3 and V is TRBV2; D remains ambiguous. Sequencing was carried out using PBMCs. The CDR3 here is CASSVSDTQYF. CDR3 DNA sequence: TGTGCCAGCAGTGTCTCAGATACGCAGTATTTT.